This T cell receptor beta chain was observed in a study of OX40 agonist ivuxolimab in advanced cancers. There are 15 residues in the CDR3. Germline CDR1 SGHNT, CDR2 YENEEA. Measured with immunoSEQ multiplex PCR; TCRdb has only the in-frame clones, and not every one. The sample has tens of thousands of clones, 84% seen once; the top ten hold roughly 7.1%. Comment on this clone: A read error may produce the germline difference seen at one junction end.

The TCR sequence derives from an adult with an advanced solid tumor such as melanoma, head and neck, liver or kidney cancer. The V gene is TRBV11-3, the J gene TRBJ2-1, with TRBD2 matching 13 bases. The specimen comprised CD4+ or CD8+ T cells sorted from blood, sampled in a trial of the OX40 agonist ivuxolimab. CDR3 loop: CASSLETSGRSSKVF. The CDR3, as DNA: TGTGCCAGCAGCTTAGAGACTAGCGGGAGGTCCTCTAAGGTCTTC.